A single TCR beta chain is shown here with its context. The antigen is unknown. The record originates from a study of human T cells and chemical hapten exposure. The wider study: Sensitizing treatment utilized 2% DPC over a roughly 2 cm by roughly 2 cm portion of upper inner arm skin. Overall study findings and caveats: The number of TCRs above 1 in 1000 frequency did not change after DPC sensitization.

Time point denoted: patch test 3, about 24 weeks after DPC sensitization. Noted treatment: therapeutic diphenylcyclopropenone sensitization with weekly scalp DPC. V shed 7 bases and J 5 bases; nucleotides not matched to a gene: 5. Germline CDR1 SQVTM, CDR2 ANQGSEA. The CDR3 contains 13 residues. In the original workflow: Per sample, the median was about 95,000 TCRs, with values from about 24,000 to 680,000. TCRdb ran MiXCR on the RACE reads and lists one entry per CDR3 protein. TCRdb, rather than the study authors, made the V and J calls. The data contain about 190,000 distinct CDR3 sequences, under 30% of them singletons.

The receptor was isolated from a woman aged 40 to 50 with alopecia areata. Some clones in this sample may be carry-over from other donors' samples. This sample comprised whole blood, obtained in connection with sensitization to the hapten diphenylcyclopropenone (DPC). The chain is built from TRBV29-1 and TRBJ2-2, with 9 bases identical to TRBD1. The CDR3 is CSADRGNTGELFF. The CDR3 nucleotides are TGCAGCGCTGACAGGGGGAATACCGGGGAGCTGTTTTTT.